This T cell receptor beta chain was recorded in a study of blood T cell repertoires in COVID-19. Assay: immunoSEQ multiplex PCR; the TCRdb copy retains only in-frame clones and omits some. The sample carries over 85,000 clones, about 89% recorded once. The V end was cut by 1 base, the J end by 3 bases, with 8 bases between. The germline CDR1 and CDR2 sequences are SGHTA and FQGTGA. This CDR3 is 14 amino acids long. This rearrangement joins TRBV7-3 to TRBJ2-3; no definite D call. This clonotype originated in a human donor with acute or convalescent COVID-19. The donor label of this sample is uncertain. Sequenced sample: peripheral blood. The CDR3 nucleotides are TGTGCCAGCAGCTTAAACTACCAGACAGATACGCAGTATTTT. Translating gives CASSLNYQTDTQYF. The whole variable domain, remainder taken from reference TRBV7-3 and TRBJ2-3, is GAGVSQTPSNKVTEKGKYVELRCDPISGHTALYWYRQSLGQGPEFLIYFQGTGAADDSGLPNDRFFAVRPEGSVSTLKIQRTERGDSAVYLCASSLNYQTDTQYFGPGTRLTVL.